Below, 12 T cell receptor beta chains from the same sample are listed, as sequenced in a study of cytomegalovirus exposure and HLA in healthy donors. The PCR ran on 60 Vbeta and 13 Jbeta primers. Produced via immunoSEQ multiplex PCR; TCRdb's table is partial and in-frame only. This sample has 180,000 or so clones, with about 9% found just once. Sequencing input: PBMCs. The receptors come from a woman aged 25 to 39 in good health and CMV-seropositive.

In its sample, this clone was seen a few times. DNA of the CDR3: TGCGCCAGCAGCTTGCCCGTAGGGACAGGGGGGGATACGCAGTATTTT. Its translation is CASSLPVGTGGDTQYF. V and J are TRBV5-1 and TRBJ2-3, with 11 bases matching TRBD1. CDR3 length: 16 residues. With V trimmed by 1 base and J by 6 bases, 7 bases remained unmatched. Looked up from germline, CDR1 is SGHRS and CDR2 is YFSETQ.

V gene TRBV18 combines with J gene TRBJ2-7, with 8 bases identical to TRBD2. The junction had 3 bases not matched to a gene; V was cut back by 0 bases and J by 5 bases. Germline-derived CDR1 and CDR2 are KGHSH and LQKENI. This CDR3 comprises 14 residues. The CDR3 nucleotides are TGTGCCAGCTCACCACCGGGACTAGTTGACGAGCAGTACTTC. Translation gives CASSPPGLVDEQYF.

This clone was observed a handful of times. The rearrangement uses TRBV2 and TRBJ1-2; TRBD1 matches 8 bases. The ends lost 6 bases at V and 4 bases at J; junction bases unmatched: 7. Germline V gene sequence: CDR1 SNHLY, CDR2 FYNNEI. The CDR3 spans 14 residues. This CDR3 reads CASSLPGQVYGYTF. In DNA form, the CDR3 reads TGTGCCAGCAGCCTCCCGGGACAGGTCTATGGCTACACCTTC.

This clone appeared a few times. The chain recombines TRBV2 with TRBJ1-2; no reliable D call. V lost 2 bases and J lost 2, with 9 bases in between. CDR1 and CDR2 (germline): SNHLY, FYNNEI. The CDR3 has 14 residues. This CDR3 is CASSERSLNYGYTF. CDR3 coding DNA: TGTGCCAGCAGTGAAAGGAGCTTAAACTATGGCTACACCTTC.

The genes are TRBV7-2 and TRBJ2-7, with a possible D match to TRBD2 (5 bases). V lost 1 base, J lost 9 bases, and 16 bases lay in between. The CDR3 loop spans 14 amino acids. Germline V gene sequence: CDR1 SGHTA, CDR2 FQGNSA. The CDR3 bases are TGTGCCAGCAGCTTAGATGCTTCTGGACTGACGCAGTACTTC. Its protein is CASSLDASGLTQYF.

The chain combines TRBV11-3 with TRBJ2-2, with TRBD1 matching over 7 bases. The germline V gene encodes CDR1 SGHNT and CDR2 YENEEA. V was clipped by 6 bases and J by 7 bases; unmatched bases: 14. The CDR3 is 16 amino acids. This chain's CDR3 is CASRKTGTGIGGELFF. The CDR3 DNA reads TGTGCCAGCAGGAAGACAGGGACGGGCATAGGCGGGGAGCTGTTTTTT. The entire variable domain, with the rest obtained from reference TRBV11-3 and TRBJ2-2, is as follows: EAGVVQSPRYKIIEKKQPVAFWCNPISGHNTLYWYLQNLGQGPELLIRYENEEAVDDSQLPKDRFSAERLKGVDSTLKIQPAELGDSAVYLCASRKTGTGIGGELFFGEGSRLTVL.

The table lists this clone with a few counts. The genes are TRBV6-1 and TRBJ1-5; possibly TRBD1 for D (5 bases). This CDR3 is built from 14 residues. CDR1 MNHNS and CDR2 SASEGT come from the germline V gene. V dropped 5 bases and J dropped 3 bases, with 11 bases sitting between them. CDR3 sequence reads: CASSKTVTNQPQHF. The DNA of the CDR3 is TGTGCCAGCAGTAAGACAGTTACCAATCAGCCCCAGCATTTT.

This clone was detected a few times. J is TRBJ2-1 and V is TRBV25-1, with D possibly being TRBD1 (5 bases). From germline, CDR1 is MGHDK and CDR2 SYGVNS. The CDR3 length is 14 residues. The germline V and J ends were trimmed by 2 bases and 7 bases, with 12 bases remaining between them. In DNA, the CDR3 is TGTGCCAGCAGTGAACGATACAGGACGAATGAGCAGTTCTTC. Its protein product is CASSERYRTNEQFF.

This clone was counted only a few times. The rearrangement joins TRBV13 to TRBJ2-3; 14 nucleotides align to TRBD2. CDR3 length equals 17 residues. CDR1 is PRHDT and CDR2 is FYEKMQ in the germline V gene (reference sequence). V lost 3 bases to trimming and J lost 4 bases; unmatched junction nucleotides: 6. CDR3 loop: CASSLGTSGSIADTQYF. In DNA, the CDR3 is TGTGCCAGCAGCTTGGGGACTAGCGGGAGTATCGCAGATACGCAGTATTTT.

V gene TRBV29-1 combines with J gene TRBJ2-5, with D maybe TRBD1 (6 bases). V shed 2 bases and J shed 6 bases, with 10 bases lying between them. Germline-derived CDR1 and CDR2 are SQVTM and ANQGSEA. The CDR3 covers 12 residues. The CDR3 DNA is TGCAGCGTTGAAATCAGGGGACAGACCCAGTACTTC. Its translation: CSVEIRGQTQYF.

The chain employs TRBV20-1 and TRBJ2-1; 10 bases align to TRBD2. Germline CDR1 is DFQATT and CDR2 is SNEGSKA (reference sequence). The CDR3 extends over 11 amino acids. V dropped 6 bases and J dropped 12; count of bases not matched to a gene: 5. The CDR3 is CSARRTSGQFF. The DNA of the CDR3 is TGCAGTGCCAGGAGGACTAGCGGGCAGTTCTTC.

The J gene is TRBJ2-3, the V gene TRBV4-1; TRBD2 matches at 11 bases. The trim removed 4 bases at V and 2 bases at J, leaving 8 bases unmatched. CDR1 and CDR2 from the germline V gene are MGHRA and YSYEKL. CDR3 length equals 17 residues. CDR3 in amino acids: CASSRTATSGVTDTQYF. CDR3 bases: TGCGCCAGCAGCCGAACAGCGACTAGCGGGGTCACAGATACGCAGTATTTT.